This T cell receptor (beta chain) was recovered during a study of blood T cell repertoires in COVID-19. Study context: Both acute and convalescent COVID-19 samples were obtained from the United States, Italy and Spain. Nucleic acid was either cDNA or gDNA, and it came from T cells, B-cell-depleted T cells, or PBMCs.

Here immunoSEQ multiplex PCR was the method, and the copy in TCRdb shows in-frame clones only, minus some. The sample carries some 400,000 clones, about 87% recorded once. V was pared by 3 bases and J by 6 bases, with 18 bases between. The length of the CDR3 is 15 residues. Looked up from germline, CDR1 is KGHSH and CDR2 is LQKENI. The clonotype originates from an older woman with COVID-19, enrolled during active disease. Sample: peripheral blood. The chain has TRBV18 and TRBJ2-7; tentatively, D is TRBD2 (6 bases). CDR3 protein: CASSPLGLQMGEQYF. The CDR3 coding sequence is TGTGCCAGCTCACCCCTGGGACTGCAGATGGGCGAGCAGTACTTC.